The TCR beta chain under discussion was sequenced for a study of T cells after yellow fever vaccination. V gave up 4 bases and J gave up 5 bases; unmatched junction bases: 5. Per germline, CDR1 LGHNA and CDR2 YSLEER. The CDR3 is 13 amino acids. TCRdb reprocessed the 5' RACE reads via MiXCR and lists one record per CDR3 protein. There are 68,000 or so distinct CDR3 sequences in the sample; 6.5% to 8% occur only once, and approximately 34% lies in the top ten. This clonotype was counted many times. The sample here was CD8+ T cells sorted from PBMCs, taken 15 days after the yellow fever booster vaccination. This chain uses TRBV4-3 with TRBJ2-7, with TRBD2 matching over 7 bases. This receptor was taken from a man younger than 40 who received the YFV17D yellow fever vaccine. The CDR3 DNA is TGCGCCAGCAGCCCGGGGGAGGGTAACGAGCAGTACTTC. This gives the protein CASSPGEGNEQYF.